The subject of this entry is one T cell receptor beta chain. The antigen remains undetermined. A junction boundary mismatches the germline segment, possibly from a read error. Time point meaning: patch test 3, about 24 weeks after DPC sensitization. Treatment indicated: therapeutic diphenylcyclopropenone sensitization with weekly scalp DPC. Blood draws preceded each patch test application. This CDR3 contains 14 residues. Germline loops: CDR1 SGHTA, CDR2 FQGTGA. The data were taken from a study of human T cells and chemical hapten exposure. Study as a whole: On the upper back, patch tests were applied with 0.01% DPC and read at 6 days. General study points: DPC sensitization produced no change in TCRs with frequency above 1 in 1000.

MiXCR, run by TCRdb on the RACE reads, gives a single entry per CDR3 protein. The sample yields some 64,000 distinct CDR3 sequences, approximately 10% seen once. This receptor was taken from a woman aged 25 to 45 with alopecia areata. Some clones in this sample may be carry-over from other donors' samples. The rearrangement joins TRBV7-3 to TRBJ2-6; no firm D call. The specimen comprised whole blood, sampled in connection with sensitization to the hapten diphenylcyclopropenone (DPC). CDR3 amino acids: CASSLTSGANVLTF. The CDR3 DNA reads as TGTGCCAGCAGCCTAACCTCTGGGGCCAACGTCCTGACTTTC.